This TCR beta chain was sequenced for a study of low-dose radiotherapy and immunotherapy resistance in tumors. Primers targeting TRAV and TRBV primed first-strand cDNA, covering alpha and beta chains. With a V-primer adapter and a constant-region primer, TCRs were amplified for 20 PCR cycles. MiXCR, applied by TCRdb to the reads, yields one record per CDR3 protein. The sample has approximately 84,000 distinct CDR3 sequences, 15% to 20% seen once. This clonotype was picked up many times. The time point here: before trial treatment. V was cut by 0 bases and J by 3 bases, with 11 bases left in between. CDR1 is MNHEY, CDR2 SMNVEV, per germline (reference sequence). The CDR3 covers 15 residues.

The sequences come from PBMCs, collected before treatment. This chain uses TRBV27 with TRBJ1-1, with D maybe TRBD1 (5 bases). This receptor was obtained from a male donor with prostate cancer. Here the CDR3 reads CASSLSGGLHTEAFF. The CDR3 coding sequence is TGTGCCAGCAGTTTATCTGGGGGTTTGCACACTGAAGCTTTCTTT.